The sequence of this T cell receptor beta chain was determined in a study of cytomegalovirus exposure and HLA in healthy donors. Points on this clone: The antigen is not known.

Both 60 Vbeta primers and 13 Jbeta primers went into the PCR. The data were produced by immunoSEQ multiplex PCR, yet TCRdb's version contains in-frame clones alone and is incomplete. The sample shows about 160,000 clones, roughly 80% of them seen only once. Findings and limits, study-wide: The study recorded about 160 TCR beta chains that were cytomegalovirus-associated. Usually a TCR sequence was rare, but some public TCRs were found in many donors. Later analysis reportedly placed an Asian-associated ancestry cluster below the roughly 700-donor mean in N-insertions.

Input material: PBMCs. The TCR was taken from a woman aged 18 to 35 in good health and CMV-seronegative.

The CDR3: CASSLDQGPNTEAFF. CDR3 in DNA: TGTGCCAGCAGCTTAGATCAGGGGCCAAACACTGAAGCTTTCTTT. V is TRBV11-3 and J is TRBJ1-1, with D possibly matching TRBD1 (6 bases). Trimming took off 0 bases at V and 2 bases at J, with 10 bases between the two ends. This CDR3 contains 15 residues. Germline CDR1 and CDR2: SGHNT and YENEEA. The whole variable domain, remainder taken from reference TRBV11-3 and TRBJ1-1, is EAGVVQSPRYKIIEKKQPVAFWCNPISGHNTLYWYLQNLGQGPELLIRYENEEAVDDSQLPKDRFSAERLKGVDSTLKIQPAELGDSAVYLCASSLDQGPNTEAFFGQGTRLTVV.